The 23 T cell receptor beta chains below all came from one sample that was sequenced in a study of blood T cell repertoires in COVID-19. Sequenced by immunoSEQ multiplex PCR; TCRdb stores in-frame clones only, minus some. The data hold some 240,000 clones, with approximately 88% observed a single time. The sequencing sample was made of PBMCs or T cells enriched from blood (not recorded which). The receptors were gathered from a woman aged 35 to 49 who had been exposed to COVID-19.

The J gene is TRBJ2-1, the V gene TRBV28; 7 nucleotides line up with TRBD1. This CDR3 is built from 11 residues. Trimming took 5 bases from V and 15 from J; bases not matched to a gene: 7. CDR1 and CDR2 from the germline V gene are MDHEN and SYDVKM. This chain's CDR3 is CASSRPGQWFF. CDR3 sequence (DNA): TGTGCCAGCAGTAGACCGGGACAGTGGTTCTTC.

The V and J genes are TRBV3-1 (or the pseudogene TRBV3-2) and TRBJ1-2, with D possibly matching TRBD1 (5 bases). The CDR3 covers 15 residues. Per the germline V gene, CDR1 is LGHDT and CDR2 is YNNKEL (reference sequence). Trimming pared 4 bases from V and 3 bases from J, leaving 15 bases between. The CDR3: CASSLDTEGDYGYTF. The CDR3 bases are TGTGCCAGCAGCCTCGACACAGAAGGGGACTATGGCTACACCTTC.

V and J are TRBV7-9 and TRBJ2-3; possibly TRBD2 for D (5 bases). The ends were cut back, 4 bases at V and 2 bases at J, with 19 bases in the middle. CDR1 is SEHNR and CDR2 is FQNEAQ in the germline V gene (reference sequence). The CDR3 extends over 17 amino acids. The chain's CDR3 is CASSCTVGDGVTDTQYF. The CDR3 bases are TGTGCCAGCAGCTGCACGGTGGGAGACGGCGTCACAGATACGCAGTATTTT. The whole variable domain, remainder taken from reference TRBV7-9 and TRBJ2-3, is DTGVSQNPRHKITKRGQNVTFRCDPISEHNRLYWYRQTLGQGPEFLTYFQNEAQLEKSRLLSDRFSAERPKGSFSTLEIQRTEQGDSAMYLCASSCTVGDGVTDTQYFGPGTRLTVL.

The CDR3 here is CASINRATDTQYF. As DNA, the CDR3 is TGTGCCAGCATAAATCGTGCGACAGATACGCAGTATTTT. The chain combines TRBV27 with TRBJ2-3; D is unclear. The V gene's germline CDR1 is MNHEY and CDR2 SMNVEV (reference sequence). V dropped 7 bases and J dropped 3 bases, with 11 bases sitting between them. The CDR3 is 13 residues long.

The V gene is TRBV11-3, the J gene TRBJ1-1; D gene unclear. This CDR3 has 14 residues. Germline values: CDR1 SGHNT, CDR2 YENEEA. Trimming pared 5 bases from V and 4 bases from J, leaving 14 bases between. CDR3 DNA sequence: TGTGCCAGCAGCCCCCGCAGGACTCCCACTGAAGCTTTCTTT. Amino acid sequence: CASSPRRTPTEAFF.

As for this clone: The junction departs from germline at one end; a sequencing error may be responsible. The chain is built from TRBV5-1 and TRBJ1-1; 10 positions match TRBD1. The CDR3 has 16 amino acids. From germline, CDR1 is SGHRS and CDR2 YFSETQ. The CDR3 loop reads CASSPDRGTVNTEAFF. The CDR3 DNA reads TGTGCCAGCAGCCCGGACAGGGGGACTGTGAACACTGAAGCTTTCTTT.

The rearrangement links TRBV30 to TRBJ2-1, with 9 bases matching TRBD2. Losses at the gene ends were 2 bases for V and 10 bases for J; bases not matched to a gene: 12. CDR3 length equals 15 residues. CDR1 and CDR2 from the germline V gene are GTSNPN and SVGIG (reference sequence). The CDR3 reads CAWSKLAGVIDEQFF. The CDR3 nucleotides are TGTGCCTGGAGTAAATTAGCGGGAGTGATCGACGAGCAGTTCTTC.

This chain links TRBV15 with TRBJ1-1; D gene uncertain. The CDR3 has 15 residues. V gave up 6 bases and J gave up 0 bases, with 14 bases separating them. CDR1 is LNHNV and CDR2 is YYDKDF in the germline V gene (reference sequence). This CDR3 reads CATRVVPGMNTEAFF. CDR3 bases: TGTGCCACCAGAGTAGTGCCGGGAATGAACACTGAAGCTTTCTTT. Looking up the rest from reference TRBV15 and TRBJ1-1 gives the full variable domain: DAMVIQNPRYQVTQFGKPVTLSCSQTLNHNVMYWYQQKSSQAPKLLFHYYDKDFNNEADTPDNFQSRRPNTSFCFLDIRSPGLGDTAMYLCATRVVPGMNTEAFFGQGTRLTVV.

V is TRBV10-3 and J is TRBJ2-2, with TRBD2 matching over 8 bases. Per the germline V gene, CDR1 is ENHRY and CDR2 is SYGVKD. There are 15 residues in the CDR3. After removal of 7 bases from V and 0 bases from J, the junction contained 4 bases not matched to a gene. The CDR3 sequence is CAITAGGPNTGELFF. The CDR3 nucleotides are TGTGCCATCACGGCGGGGGGACCGAACACCGGGGAGCTGTTTTTT.

This rearrangement joins TRBV7-9 to TRBJ2-2; TRBD2 matches at 8 bases. The CDR3 spans 14 residues. The ends lost 3 bases at V and 5 bases at J; junction bases unmatched: 2. Germline CDR1 is SEHNR and CDR2 is FQNEAQ (reference sequence). The CDR3: CASSFTSGTGELFF. As DNA, the CDR3 is TGTGCCAGCAGCTTTACTAGCGGTACCGGGGAGCTGTTTTTT.

The chain has TRBV5-4 and TRBJ2-1; D unresolved. Trimming stripped 2 bases from V and 9 bases from J, with 9 bases between. CDR1 and CDR2 from the germline V gene are SGHNT and YYREEE (reference sequence). CDR3 size: 12 residues. The CDR3, as DNA: TGTGCCAGCAGCTTTGGTCCGGGTGAGCAGTTCTTC. Its translation: CASSFGPGEQFF.

The rearrangement joins TRBV7-2 to TRBJ1-5; D gene unclear. The length of the CDR3 is 13 residues. Trimming shortened V by 3 bases and J by 7 bases, and 10 bases separated the two germline ends. The germline V gene encodes CDR1 SGHTA and CDR2 FQGNSA. The CDR3 here is CASSFTLRQPQHF. As DNA, the CDR3 is TGTGCCAGCAGCTTTACCCTTAGACAGCCCCAGCATTTT.

Details on this clone: One end of the junction varies from germline; a read error may be responsible. The V call is TRBV5-1, the J call TRBJ2-5, with D perhaps matching TRBD2 (6 bases). The CDR3 has 16 amino acids. From germline, CDR1 is SGHRS and CDR2 YFSETQ. CDR3: CASSLEGGAVEETQYF. The DNA for the CDR3 is TGTGCCAGCAGCTTGGAAGGCGGGGCAGTCGAAGAGACCCAGTACTTC.

V usage is TRBV6-4 and J usage is TRBJ1-3, with D possibly TRBD1 on 6 matching bases. Germline CDR1 reads MRHNA; CDR2 reads SNTAGT. CDR3 length: 15 residues. Trimming left V 10 bases short and J 0 bases short, with 16 bases between. In DNA form, the CDR3 reads TGTGCCACCAGGCCGGACAGCGACTCTGGAAACACCATATATTTT. This sequence encodes CATRPDSDSGNTIYF.

The gene calls are TRBV10-3 and TRBJ1-1, with D possibly matching TRBD1 (5 bases). Trimming left V 3 bases short and J 3 bases short, with 14 bases between. Germline V gene data show CDR1 as ENHRY and CDR2 as SYGVKD. The CDR3 runs 15 residues. CDR3 residues: CAISDRGAGDTEAFF. For the CDR3, the DNA is TGTGCCATCAGTGATCGCGGGGCTGGGGACACTGAAGCTTTCTTT.

The V gene is TRBV7-2, the J gene TRBJ2-3; D is uncertain. The CDR3 is 13 residues long. Germline CDR1 reads SGHTA; CDR2 reads FQGNSA. Trimming removed 4 bases at V and 4 bases at J, with 9 bases between. CDR3 residues: CASSYRVADTQYF. In DNA form, the CDR3 reads TGTGCCAGCAGCTACAGAGTCGCAGATACGCAGTATTTT.

The CDR3 region has the DNA TGTGCCAGCAGCCAAGAGGCTTCCGGGACTAGGATAGGAGAGCAGTACTTC. It encodes CASSQEASGTRIGEQYF. This sequence joins TRBV4-2 and TRBJ2-7; 8 nucleotides align to TRBD2. The J segment lost 7 bases and the V segment lost 0 bases, leaving 14 bases of the junction unmatched. CDR3 size: 17 residues. Per the germline V gene, CDR1 is LGHNA and CDR2 is YNFKEQ.

This chain uses TRBV19 with TRBJ1-5, with D perhaps matching TRBD1 (6 bases). This CDR3 comprises 15 residues. V lost 2 bases and J lost 5, with 13 bases in between. Germline assignment: CDR1 LNHDA and CDR2 SQIVND (reference sequence). Written as DNA, the CDR3 is TGTGCCAGTAGTATATTAAACAGGGCCGATCAGCCCCAGCATTTT. Its translation is CASSILNRADQPQHF.

The rearrangement uses TRBV12-5 and TRBJ1-1; the D is unclear. The CDR3 has 16 amino acids. CDR1 is LGHNT, CDR2 FRNRAP, per germline. V was shortened by 10 bases and J by 0 bases, with 21 bases between the two germline ends. CDR3 coding DNA: TGTGCTACTTTCCGGGGTCTGACCATGATGAACACTGAAGCTTTCTTT. It yields the protein CATFRGLTMMNTEAFF. Full variable domain (missing parts from reference TRBV12-5 and TRBJ1-1): DARVTQTPRHKVTEMGQEVTMRCQPILGHNTVFWYRQTMMQGLELLAYFRNRAPLDDSGMPKDRFSAEMPDATLATLKIQPSEPRDSAVYFCATFRGLTMMNTEAFFGQGTRLTVV.

In this sample, this clone turned up a few times. The genes are TRBV19 and TRBJ2-5, with 13 positions matching TRBD2. The junction had 11 bases not matched to a gene; V was cut back by 6 bases and J by 4 bases. Germline V gene lookup returns CDR1 LNHDA and CDR2 SQIVND (reference sequence). This CDR3 is built from 17 residues. The CDR3 protein is CASRRTSGGRPLETQYF. The CDR3 DNA follows: TGTGCCAGTAGGAGGACTAGCGGGGGCCGGCCGTTAGAGACCCAGTACTTC.

The V and J genes are TRBV7-8 and TRBJ2-3, with D maybe TRBD1 (5 bases). Germline V gene data show CDR1 as SGHVS and CDR2 as FQNEAQ. The V gene lost 2 bases and the J gene lost 2 bases, with 11 bases spanning the gap. The CDR3 sequence is 15 residues long. The CDR3 reads CASSLTGQPTDTQYF. DNA for the CDR3: TGTGCCAGCAGCTTAACTGGACAACCCACAGATACGCAGTATTTT.

J is TRBJ1-1 and V is TRBV29-1; no firm D call. Between the trimmed V and J ends, which lost 5 bases and 8 bases, there was a span of 18 bases. CDR3 length: 13 residues. Germline V CDR1 and CDR2: SQVTM, ANQGSEA. The CDR3 sequence is CSVLLRLRREAFF. The CDR3 nucleotides read TGCAGCGTTCTTCTTCGTCTGAGGAGAGAAGCTTTCTTT.

This rearrangement joins TRBV24-1 to TRBJ2-5, with 9 bases matching TRBD1. After removal of 4 bases from V and 7 bases from J, the junction contained 15 bases not matched to a gene. The CDR3 contains 17 residues. Per germline, CDR1 KGHDR and CDR2 SFDVKD. CDR3 DNA sequence: TGTGCCACCAGTGAGTGGACAGGGGCGGGAGCGGAGGTGACCCAGTACTTC. This translates into CATSEWTGAGAEVTQYF.